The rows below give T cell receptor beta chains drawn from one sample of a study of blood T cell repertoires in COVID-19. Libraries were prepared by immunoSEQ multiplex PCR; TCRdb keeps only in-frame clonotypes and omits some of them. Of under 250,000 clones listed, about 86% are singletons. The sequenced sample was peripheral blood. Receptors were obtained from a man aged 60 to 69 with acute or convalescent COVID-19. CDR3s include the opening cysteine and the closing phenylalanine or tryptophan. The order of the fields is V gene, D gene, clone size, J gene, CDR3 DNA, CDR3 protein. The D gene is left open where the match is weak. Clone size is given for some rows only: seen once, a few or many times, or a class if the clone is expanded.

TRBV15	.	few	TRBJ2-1	TGTGCCACCAGCAGAGATCGGGGTCCCAATGAGCAGTTCTTC	CATSRDRGPNEQFF
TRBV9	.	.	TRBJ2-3	TGTGCCAGCAGCTTCAGGGGACCCCCTAGCACAGATACGCAGTATTTT	CASSFRGPPSTDTQYF
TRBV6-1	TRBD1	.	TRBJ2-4	TGTGCCAGCAGAGAAGGGGGCACCAAAAACATTCAGTACTTC	CASREGGTKNIQYF
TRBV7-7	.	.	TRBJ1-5	TGTGCTAGCAGCTTATCAAGCAATCAGCCCCAGCATTTT	CASSLSSNQPQHF
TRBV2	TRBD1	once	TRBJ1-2	TGTGCCAGCAGCCCCGAATCAGGGGGAGTCTATGGCTACACCTTC	CASSPESGGVYGYTF
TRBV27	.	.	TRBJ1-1	TGTGCCAGCAGTAGGACTGCTTGGGGCACTGAAGCTTTCTTT	CASSRTAWGTEAFF
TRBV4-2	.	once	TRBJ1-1	TGTGCCAGCAGCCAAGATAAGGGCGACAGCGCCAGGACTGAAGCTTTCTTT	CASSQDKGDSARTEAFF
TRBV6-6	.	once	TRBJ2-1	TGTGCCAGCAATATAGAGATGCACAATGAGCAGTTCTTC	CASNIEMHNEQFF
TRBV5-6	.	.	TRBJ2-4	TGTGCCAGCGGGCGTTTAGCCAAAAACATTCAGTACTTC	CASGRLAKNIQYF
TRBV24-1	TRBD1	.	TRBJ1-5	TGTGCCACCAGTGATAACAGGGGGCTGGGTCAGCCCCAGCATTTT	CATSDNRGLGQPQHF
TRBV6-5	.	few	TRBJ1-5	TGTGCCAGCAGTTCCCGCAGTAGCAATCAGCCCCAGCATTTT	CASSSRSSNQPQHF
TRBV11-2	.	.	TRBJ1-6	TGTGCCAGCACCCCGACGGGAACTAATTCACCCCTCCACTTT	CASTPTGTNSPLHF
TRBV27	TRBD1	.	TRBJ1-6	TGTGCCAGCAGTTTATGGCCGGGACAGGGGAATTCACCCCTCCACTTT	CASSLWPGQGNSPLHF
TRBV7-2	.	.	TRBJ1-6	TGTGCCAGCAGCTTAAGGGCCGGGAGGAATAATTCACCCCTCCACTTT	CASSLRAGRNNSPLHF
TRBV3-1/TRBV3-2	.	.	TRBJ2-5	TGTGCCAGCAGCCGCCACCAGGGACTTAAAAAGACCCAGTACTTC	CASSRHQGLKKTQYF
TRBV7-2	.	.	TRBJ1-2	TGTGCCAGCAGCTTACGCACAGGTCCTTCTAACTATGGCTACACCTTC	CASSLRTGPSNYGYTF
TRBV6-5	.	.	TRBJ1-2	TGTGCCAGCAGTTACTCCAGGGTTAACTATGGCTACACCTTC	CASSYSRVNYGYTF
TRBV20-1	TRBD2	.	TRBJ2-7	TGCAGTGCTGGGGAGGGGGAGCAGTACTTC	CSAGEGEQYF
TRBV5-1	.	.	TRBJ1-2	TGCGCCAGCAGCTTCTCCGGGGATTTCGGCTACACCTTC	CASSFSGDFGYTF
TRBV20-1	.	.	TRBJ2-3	TGCAGTGCTAGTTTGCGGGGAGTGACAGATACGCAGTATTTT	CSASLRGVTDTQYF
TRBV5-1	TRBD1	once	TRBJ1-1	TGCGCCAGCAGCCCGTCGACAGGGAGGAACACTGAAGCTTTCTTT	CASSPSTGRNTEAFF
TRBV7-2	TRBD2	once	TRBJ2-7	TGTGCCAGCAGCTTAGCCGGGAGCGGGAGAATCCCCTACGAGCAGTACTTC	CASSLAGSGRIPYEQYF
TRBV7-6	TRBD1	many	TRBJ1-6	TGTGCCAGCAGCTTTGGACAGGCGTATAATTCACCCCTCCACTTT	CASSFGQAYNSPLHF
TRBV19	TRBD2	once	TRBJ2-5	TGTGCCAGTAGTCTCCGGGGACTAGCGGGAGTAGGAGAGACCCAGTACTTC	CASSLRGLAGVGETQYF
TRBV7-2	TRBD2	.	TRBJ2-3	TGTGCCAGCAGATACGGGACTAGCGACACAGATACGCAGTATTTT	CASRYGTSDTDTQYF
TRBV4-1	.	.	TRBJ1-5	TGCGCCAGCAGCCAAGATGAGGGACTCAATCAGCCCCAGCATTTT	CASSQDEGLNQPQHF
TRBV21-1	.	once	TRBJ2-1	TGTGCCAGCAGCAAAGCTCCTAGGAAGGCTAGATCCTACAATGAGCAGTTCTTC	CASSKAPRKARSYNEQFF
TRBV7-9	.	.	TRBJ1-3	TGTGCCAGCAGCTTACAGGCCTCTGGGGGAAACACCATATATTTT	CASSLQASGGNTIYF
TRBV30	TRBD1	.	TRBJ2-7	TGTGCCTGTTCCGGGACAGGGGACTACGAGCAGTACTTC	CACSGTGDYEQYF
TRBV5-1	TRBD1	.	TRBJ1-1	TGCGCCAGCAGCCCGGGGAGAATGACAGGGCTGAACACTGAAGCTTTCTTT	CASSPGRMTGLNTEAFF
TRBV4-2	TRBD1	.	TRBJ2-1	TGTGCCAGCAGCCAAGTGAAGACAGGGGGGTTCTCCTACAATGAGCAGTTCTTC	CASSQVKTGGFSYNEQFF
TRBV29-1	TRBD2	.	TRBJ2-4	TGCAGCGTTGAACCTCGGGAGGGCGGCATTCAGTACTTC	CSVEPREGGIQYF
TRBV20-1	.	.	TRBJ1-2	TGCAGTGCTGGGGGACACAATGGCTACACCTTC	CSAGGHNGYTF
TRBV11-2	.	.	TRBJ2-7	TGTGCCAGCAGCTCGCCGGGTTACGAGCAGTACTTC	CASSSPGYEQYF
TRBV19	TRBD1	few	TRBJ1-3	TGTGCCAGTAGTATGGGACAGAAACGCTCTGGAAACACCATATATTTT	CASSMGQKRSGNTIYF
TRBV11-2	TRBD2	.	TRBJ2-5	TGTGCCAGCAGCTTAGAGTTTCGGGATATACTAGCGGCAGGGGAGACCCAGTACTTC	CASSLEFRDILAAGETQYF
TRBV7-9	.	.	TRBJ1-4	TGTGCCAGCAGCTTGTTACCGGGGGTATCTAATGAAAAACTGTTTTTT	CASSLLPGVSNEKLFF
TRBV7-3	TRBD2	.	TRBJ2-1	TGTGCCAGCAGCGGTTCCGGGACTAGCGGGAGGCCTGAGCAGTTCTTC	CASSGSGTSGRPEQFF
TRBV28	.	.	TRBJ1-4	TGTGCCAGCAGTTTAAGGCCTAGGGGCATTAATGAAAAACTGTTTTTT	CASSLRPRGINEKLFF
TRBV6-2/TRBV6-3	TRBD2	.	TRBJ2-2	TGTGCCAGCAGTTACGGCCCACTAGCGGGAGTCACCGGGGAGCTGTTTTTT	CASSYGPLAGVTGELFF
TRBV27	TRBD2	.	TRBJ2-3	TGTGCCAGCAGTCTTTTAGCGGGCTTAGGAACAGATACGCAGTATTTT	CASSLLAGLGTDTQYF
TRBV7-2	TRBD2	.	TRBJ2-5	TGTGCCAGCACCCCTCGGGGGCGGGAGGGTGAGACCCAGTACTTC	CASTPRGREGETQYF
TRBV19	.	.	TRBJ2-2	TGTGCCAGCCACATAACAGCCCGAGGGACCGGGGAGCTGTTTTTT	CASHITARGTGELFF
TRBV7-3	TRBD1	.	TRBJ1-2	TGTGCCAGCAGCTCGACCCGGGGACAGGAGGGCTACACCTTC	CASSSTRGQEGYTF
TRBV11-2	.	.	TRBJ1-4	TGTGCCAGCAGCTCCGCTGTGGGGGGAGCAACTAATGAAAAACTGTTTTTT	CASSSAVGGATNEKLFF
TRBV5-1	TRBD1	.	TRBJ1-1	TGCGCCAGCAGCTTGCGGACAGGGGGTTTGAACACTGAAGCTTTCTTT	CASSLRTGGLNTEAFF
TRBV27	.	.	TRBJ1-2	TGTGCCAGCAGTTTTCGGGGGGGAGGCTACACCTTC	CASSFRGGGYTF
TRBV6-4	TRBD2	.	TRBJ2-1	TGTGCCAGCAGCCGGACTAGCGGGAGCTTTAATGAGCAGTTCTTC	CASSRTSGSFNEQFF
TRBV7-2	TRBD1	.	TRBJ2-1	TGTGCCAGCAGCTTCCCAGGGGGCGAGCAGTTCTTC	CASSFPGGEQFF
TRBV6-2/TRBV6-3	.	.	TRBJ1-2	TGTGCCAGCAGTTACCGTGGGGCTTGGGGCTACACCTTC	CASSYRGAWGYTF
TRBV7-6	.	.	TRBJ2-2	TGTGCCAGCAGCTTAGAGACAGGTCTGAACACCGGGGAGCTGTTTTTT	CASSLETGLNTGELFF
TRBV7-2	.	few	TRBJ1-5	TGTGCCAGCAGCAGAAATGCGGTTAGCAATCAGCCCCAGCATTTT	CASSRNAVSNQPQHF
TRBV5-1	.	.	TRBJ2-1	TGCGCCAGCAGCCGAGGACTACGTGGAGGCAATGAGCAGTTCTTC	CASSRGLRGGNEQFF
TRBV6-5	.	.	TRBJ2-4	TGTGCCAGCAGCCCGATGGGTCAGGCAAACATTCAGTACTTC	CASSPMGQANIQYF
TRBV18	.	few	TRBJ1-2	TGTGCCAGCTCAACGGACAGTCGGGGCTATGGCTACACCTTC	CASSTDSRGYGYTF